The rows below give T cell receptor beta chains drawn from one sample of a study of T cell repertoires in cytomegalovirus infection. These receptors have no identified antigens. TCRdb passed the reads through MiXCR, listing each CDR3 protein once. This table holds 450,000 to 550,000 distinct CDR3 sequences, more than 40% found once. This sample comprised cultured PBMCs, obtained from culture after CMV antigen stimulation. All receptors derive from a human donor in good health (CMV status not recorded). Some clones in this sample may be carry-over from other donors' samples. Both conserved end residues are trimmed from each CDR3.

V gene	CDR3 protein
TRBV7-2	ASSLGLSGGLNEQF
TRBV7-2	ASSIARGDEQF
TRBV20-1	SASLSGPEYGYT
TRBV28	ASSLWGSAVGELF
TRBV7-6	ASSSFARSGANVLT
TRBV3-1	ASSPIGQGYGYT
TRBV7-2	ASSLLGSGQPQH
TRBV27	ASSLSTGTGNTIY
TRBV2	ASSEFLTGQSDTQY
TRBV18	ASSPTAGAGNYGYT
TRBV7-2	ASSPRSSSYT
TRBV6-6	ASRRQNPEAF
TRBV12-3/TRBV12-4	ASTPTTANTDTQY
TRBV12-3/TRBV12-4	ASRKGTYLEQF
TRBV12-3/TRBV12-4	ASSPRDRDQETQY
TRBV6-2/TRBV6-3	ASSYIAGGGGREQY
TRBV6-2/TRBV6-3	ASSFDGGNQPQH
TRBV7-2	ASSSPTVRVDTQY
TRBV7-6	ASSHPLGGRDTQY
TRBV27	ASRTNSNTGELF
TRBV12-3/TRBV12-4	ASSFSGPGELF
TRBV5-4	ASSFGVLSSNEQF
TRBV5-5	ASRMWGSNYGYT
TRBV11-2	ASSLVHRDTQY
TRBV2	ASSGGSGTYEQY
TRBV20-1	SARDRDTDFYEQY
TRBV6-1	ASSEATTDTQY
TRBV20-1	SSRSSFADTQY
TRBV19	ASSIRGTQY
TRBV7-2	ASSLEYWTNSNQPQH
TRBV6-2/TRBV6-3	ASTLREGRDTDTQY
TRBV28	ASSSRASPLELF
TRBV4-1	ASSQVYPSGGSPYEQY
TRBV6-1	ASSGGLAGLYEQF